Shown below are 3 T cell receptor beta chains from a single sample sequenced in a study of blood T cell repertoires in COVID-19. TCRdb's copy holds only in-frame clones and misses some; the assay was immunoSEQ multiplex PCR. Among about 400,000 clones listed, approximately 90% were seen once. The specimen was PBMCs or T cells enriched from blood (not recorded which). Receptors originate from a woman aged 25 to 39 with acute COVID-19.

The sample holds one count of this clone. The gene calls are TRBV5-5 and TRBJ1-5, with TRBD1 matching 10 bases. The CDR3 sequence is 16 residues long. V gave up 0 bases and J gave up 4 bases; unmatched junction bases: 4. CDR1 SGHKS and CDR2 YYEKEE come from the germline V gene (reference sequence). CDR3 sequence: CASSLAKDRGNQPQHF. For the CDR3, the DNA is TGTGCCAGCAGCTTGGCCAAGGACAGGGGGAATCAGCCCCAGCATTTT.

CDR3 residues: CASRQGLYGYTF. The CDR3 bases are TGTGCCAGTAGGCAGGGGCTCTACGGCTACACCTTC. The genes are TRBV19 and TRBJ1-2, with D maybe TRBD1 (6 bases). Germline values: CDR1 LNHDA, CDR2 SQIVND (reference sequence). The ends were cut back, 6 bases at V and 8 bases at J, with 13 bases in the middle. The CDR3 totals 12 residues.

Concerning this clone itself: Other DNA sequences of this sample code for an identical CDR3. CDR3 nucleotides: TGTGCCAGCAGTGAAGTGGGGGCAGGGGGAAGAAATGAGCAGTTCTTC. As protein: CASSEVGAGGRNEQFF. The rearrangement links TRBV6-1 to TRBJ2-1, with 7 bases lining up with TRBD1. V gave up 1 base and J gave up 7 bases; unmatched junction bases: 10. Germline V gives CDR1 MNHNS, CDR2 SASEGT. The CDR3 has 16 residues.